The present T cell receptor (beta chain) was sequenced within a study of T cells in Graves' hyperthyroidism and ophthalmopathy. As for the study in general: Peripheral blood samples were taken at initial diagnosis, prior to any treatment.

Trimming removed 4 bases at V and 3 bases at J, with 7 bases between. The CDR3 is 12 residues long. Germline V CDR1 and CDR2: SGHRS, YFSETQ. The source material, RNA transcripts, was used to amplify TCR beta CDR3 regions. HTBI primers were used for first-round RT-PCR of the TCR CDR3. TCRdb reprocessed the multiplex PCR reads with MiXCR, giving one entry per CDR3 protein. The table lists 350,000 to 500,000 distinct CDR3 sequences, approximately 14% of them singletons, with 5% to 6% in the top ten. This clonotype was seen repeatedly, ten times or more. Sequenced material: blood. This chain uses TRBV5-1 with TRBJ1-1, with D perhaps matching TRBD1 (6 bases). This clonotype originated in a woman aged 18-35 years with Graves' hyperthyroidism. CDR3 nucleotide sequence: TGCGCCAGCAGCGGGGGGCACACTGAAGCTTTCTTT. Residues: CASSGGHTEAFF. Looking up the rest from reference TRBV5-1 and TRBJ1-1 gives the full variable domain: KAGVTQTPRYLIKTRGQQVTLSCSPISGHRSVSWYQQTPGQGLQFLFEYFSETQRNKGNFPGRFSGRQFSNSRSEMNVSTLELGDSALYLCASSGGHTEAFFGQGTRLTVV.